This T cell receptor beta chain was observed in a study of CD8+ T cells in alopecia areata. Study details: Treated patients swallowed 5 to 10 mg of oral tofacitinib twice daily.

Study conclusions and caveats: Normal scalp showed lower clonality than lesional scalp, especially alopecia totalis/universalis.

The CDR3 loop spans 11 amino acids. Germline CDR1 and CDR2: SQVTM and ANQGSEA. Trimming took off 1 base at V and 10 bases at J, with 10 bases between the two ends. TCR sequencing used cDNA made by reverse transcription of extracted RNA. The protocol was immunoSEQ multiplex PCR, while the TCRdb copy is restricted to in-frame clones and leaves out a portion. The sample records roughly 280,000 clones, 60% being singletons. Treatment here: oral pan-JAK inhibitor, 5-10 mg twice daily. This clone has only one observation. Its antigen is undetermined. This clonotype originated in a human donor with alopecia areata. The chain combines TRBV29-1 with TRBJ1-1; a possible D gene is TRBD1 (6 bases). Here the sequenced sample was CD4+ T cells sorted from blood, taken around week 52, from a patient treated with tofacitinib. In DNA, the CDR3 is TGCAGCGTTGAAGGGACAGAATCAGCTTTCTTT. Translated: CSVEGTESAFF.